The TCR beta chain described here comes from a study of post-analysis software for immune sequencing data. As for the study in general: Disease trajectories encompassed relapsing-remitting, secondary progressive and progressive-relapsing multiple sclerosis. Study outcomes and limitations: Compared with controls, patients had more of 4 to 6 TRBV segments, including TRBV5-6, TRBV5-1 and TRBV20-1. Co-batched samples clustered tightly together by F measure.

Germline V gives CDR1 SNHLY, CDR2 FYNNEI. V dropped 10 bases and J dropped 1 base, with 17 bases sitting between them. The CDR3 consists of 16 residues. Carried by the TCR beta cDNA libraries were unique molecular identifiers. A single record per CDR3 protein comes from TCRdb applying MiXCR to the PCR reads. The sample shows approximately 690,000 distinct CDR3 sequences, over 45% of them seen only once. The count of this clonotype is one. Its antigen remains unknown. The gene calls are TRBV2 and TRBJ2-6; a possible D gene is TRBD2 (6 bases). This TCR was recovered from a girl aged 2 to 10 with multiple sclerosis. Material for sequencing was blood. DNA of the CDR3: TGTGCCACTACCGGGGGACCTTCTTCTGGGGCCAACGTCCTGACTTTC. This gives the protein CATTGGPSSGANVLTF.